The 18 T cell receptor beta chains below all came from one sample that was sequenced in a study of human T cells and chemical hapten exposure. Indicated time point: pre-sensitization, week 0. Treatment here: therapeutic diphenylcyclopropenone sensitization with weekly scalp DPC. TCRdb redid the calling of the RACE reads with MiXCR, one entry per CDR3 protein. The sample has a few hundred thousand distinct CDR3 sequences, 5% to 6.5% seen once. Sequenced here: whole blood, sampled in connection with sensitization to the hapten diphenylcyclopropenone (DPC). The receptors were sampled from a woman under 30 with alopecia areata. Some clones in this sample may be carry-over from other donors' samples.

The V call is TRBV7-2, the J call TRBJ2-3, with 11 nucleotides matching TRBD2. The CDR3 length is 18 residues. Germline trimming cut 2 bases from V and 2 bases from J; bases unmatched to any gene: 9. Per germline, CDR1 SGHTA and CDR2 FQGNSA. The CDR3 here is CASSLTSSGGLVTDTQYF. The CDR3 coding sequence is TGTGCCAGCAGCTTAACCTCTAGCGGGGGGTTGGTCACAGATACGCAGTATTTT.

V gene TRBV28 combines with J gene TRBJ1-2; the D gene is possibly TRBD1 (5 bases). From germline, CDR1 is MDHEN and CDR2 SYDVKM. The CDR3 runs to 15 residues. Trimming took 1 base from V and 5 from J, leaving 14 bases between them. CDR3 in amino acids: CASSLSGALGYGYTF. CDR3 bases: TGTGCCAGCAGTTTATCTGGGGCCCTTGGGTATGGCTACACCTTC.

CDR3 nucleotides: TGTGCCAGCAGCTTCTACAGGGATTCACCCCTCCACTTT. This gives the protein CASSFYRDSPLHF. V and J are TRBV7-3 and TRBJ1-6; TRBD1 might be the D (6 bases). V lost 3 bases, J lost 8 bases, and 8 bases lay in between. This CDR3 has 13 amino acids. The V gene's germline CDR1 is SGHTA and CDR2 FQGTGA.

This CDR3 reads CASSQDLVRVAGYTF. The CDR3, as DNA: TGTGCCAGCAGCCAAGATCTCGTCCGGGTCGCTGGCTACACCTTC. This chain connects TRBV14 to TRBJ1-2, with unresolved D. The CDR3 has 15 residues. Germline CDR1 and CDR2: SGHDN and FVKESK. V dropped 0 bases and J dropped 7 bases, with 15 bases sitting between them.

This chain links TRBV10-3 with TRBJ1-1; 8 bases fit TRBD1. V was clipped by 5 bases and J by 0 bases; unmatched bases: 8. CDR3 length: 16 amino acids. The germline CDR1 and CDR2 sequences are ENHRY and SYGVKD. The chain's CDR3 is CAISRQGLLLNTEAFF. CDR3 nucleotides: TGTGCCATCAGTCGACAGGGGCTCCTCCTGAACACTGAAGCTTTCTTT.

CDR3 in amino acids: CATTSTMRSEAFF. The CDR3 nucleotides read TGTGCCACCACCTCGACAATGCGGTCTGAAGCTTTCTTT. The V gene is TRBV15, the J gene TRBJ1-1; D is unresolved. Looked up from germline, CDR1 is LNHNV and CDR2 is YYDKDF (reference sequence). Between the trimmed V and J ends, which lost 7 bases and 6 bases, there was a span of 15 bases. The CDR3 runs to 13 residues.

The rearrangement joins TRBV7-9 to TRBJ2-1; D is perhaps TRBD2 (6 bases). The V and J ends lost 5 bases and 0 bases respectively, with 11 bases between them. The CDR3 spans 15 residues. Germline CDR1 SEHNR, CDR2 FQNEAQ (reference sequence). This chain's CDR3 is CASSPGLASYNEQFF. In DNA form, the CDR3 reads TGTGCCAGCAGCCCGGGACTCGCCTCCTACAATGAGCAGTTCTTC.

The chain has TRBV7-2 and TRBJ1-1, with 7 bases that match TRBD1. Trimming took 0 bases from V and 3 from J; bases not matched to a gene: 10. The CDR3 is 17 residues long. Per germline, CDR1 SGHTA and CDR2 FQGNSA. CDR3 sequence: CASSLALPPQGYTEAFF. The CDR3 DNA is TGTGCCAGCAGCTTAGCGCTGCCCCCACAGGGGTACACTGAAGCTTTCTTT.

Ten or more counts support this clonotype. This chain connects TRBV6-4 to TRBJ1-5; no reliable D call. Trimming removed 2 bases at V and 4 bases at J, with 6 bases between. There are 13 residues in the CDR3. In germline, CDR1 is MRHNA, CDR2 SNTAGT. The CDR3 region has the DNA TGTGCCAGCAGTGACCGGGCTAATCAGCCCCAGCATTTT. It specifies CASSDRANQPQHF.

This clonotype has just a few counts. The chain uses TRBV7-2 and TRBJ2-1; 7 bases agree with TRBD2. V lost 1 base and J lost 0; bases outside the gene matches: 9. The CDR3 is 18 amino acids. Germline V CDR1 and CDR2: SGHTA, FQGNSA. The CDR3, as DNA: TGTGCCAGCAGCTTAGTAGGGCTAGCGGCTCACTCCTACAATGAGCAGTTCTTC. Protein sequence: CASSLVGLAAHSYNEQFF.

This clonotype was seen a few times. The chain employs TRBV5-1 and TRBJ2-3; 8 nucleotides agree with TRBD2. The CDR3 length is 16 residues. The V gene's germline CDR1 is SGHRS and CDR2 YFSETQ. After removal of 0 bases from V and 1 base from J, the junction contained 4 bases not matched to a gene. The CDR3 is CASSLGETSGTDTQYF. DNA for the CDR3: TGCGCCAGCAGCTTGGGTGAGACTAGCGGCACAGATACGCAGTATTTT.

There are a few counts of this clonotype. The chain combines TRBV5-1 with TRBJ1-1, with 8 bases identical to TRBD1. The CDR3 covers 13 residues. V lost 4 bases and J lost 10; bases outside the gene matches: 9. CDR1 and CDR2 (germline): SGHRS, YFSETQ. The CDR3 coding sequence is TGCGCCAGCAGCGAGACAGGGGATAGAGTAGCTTTCTTT. Translating gives CASSETGDRVAFF.

The DNA for the CDR3 is TGCGCCAGCAGCCAAATCCAGCAAGAGCAGTTCTTC. Translated: CASSQIQQEQFF. V usage is TRBV4-1 and J usage is TRBJ2-1; D unclear. Trimming took off 2 bases at V and 10 bases at J, with 9 bases between the two ends. CDR1 and CDR2 (germline): MGHRA, YSYEKL. This CDR3 is built from 12 residues.

This clonotype was detected many times. The chain's CDR3 is CASRIGGTGYSGNTIYF. In DNA form, the CDR3 reads TGTGCCAGCAGGATCGGGGGAACAGGGTACTCTGGAAACACCATATATTTT. V is TRBV7-2 and J is TRBJ1-3, with TRBD1 as a possible D gene (6 bases). The CDR3 has 17 residues. V lost 6 bases and J 0 bases, leaving 18 bases between the germline ends. Germline-derived CDR1 and CDR2 are SGHTA and FQGNSA.

This clonotype has at least ten counts. V gene TRBV5-1 combines with J gene TRBJ1-4; D is undetermined. The CDR3 contains 14 residues. Germline CDR1 SGHRS, CDR2 YFSETQ. V was trimmed by 0 bases and J by 5 bases, leaving 8 bases between them. This CDR3 is CASSLVGGNEKLFF. The CDR3 DNA reads TGCGCCAGCAGCTTGGTCGGCGGGAATGAAAAACTGTTTTTT.

This clonotype was seen at least ten times. The rearrangement uses TRBV10-3 and TRBJ1-1; D possibly corresponds to TRBD1 (5 bases). Trimming stripped 0 bases from V and 3 bases from J, with 14 bases between. From germline, CDR1 is ENHRY and CDR2 SYGVKD. The CDR3 contains 16 residues. CDR3 sequence reads: CAISESDGRGDTEAFF. Here the CDR3 DNA reads TGTGCCATCAGTGAGTCGGATGGGAGGGGCGACACTGAAGCTTTCTTT.

This clonotype has more than one count but fewer than ten. The genes are TRBV20-1 and TRBJ2-2, with D unresolved. This CDR3 has 11 amino acids. The V end lost 3 bases, the J end lost 4 bases, and 3 bases lay between the germline ends. Germline assignment: CDR1 DFQATT and CDR2 SNEGSKA (reference sequence). CDR3 protein: CSASPTGELFF. In DNA, the CDR3 is TGCAGTGCTAGCCCCACCGGGGAGCTGTTTTTT.

The gene calls are TRBV4-1 and TRBJ1-4, with D possibly being TRBD1 (5 bases). The CDR3 totals 16 residues. Germline CDR1 and CDR2: MGHRA and YSYEKL. Trimming shortened V by 2 bases and J by 3 bases, and 13 bases separated the two germline ends. CDR3 loop: CASSQRGDSPNEKLFF. The CDR3 DNA follows: TGCGCCAGCAGCCAAAGGGGCGATTCCCCTAATGAAAAACTGTTTTTT.